This T cell receptor beta chain was sequenced during a study of monozygotic twins with cystic fibrosis. Study findings and constraints: Unrelated CF individuals shared fewer identical clonotypes than monozygotic CF twins. Median Simpson clonality of 0.0095 suggested naive T cells predominated. J usage was most co-twin-similar in 8 of 16 pairs, V in 13.

Clones were sequenced by immunoSEQ multiplex PCR, and TCRdb holds only the in-frame ones, with some missing. Counted here are about 14,000 clones, approximately 81% occurring once; the ten biggest clones make up approximately 1%. Germline trimming cut 4 bases from V and 7 bases from J; bases unmatched to any gene: 6. The CDR3 is made up of 14 amino acids. Germline lookup yields CDR1 MGHDK and CDR2 SYGVNS. This clone has only one observation. The target antigen is unknown. The TCR sequence derives from a boy under 18 with cystic fibrosis. Material: blood. The V and J genes are TRBV25-1 and TRBJ1-5; 8 bases match TRBD1. CDR3 sequence: CASSGDRGDQPQHF. CDR3 in DNA: TGTGCCAGCAGTGGTGACAGGGGAGACCAGCCCCAGCATTTT.